These T cell receptor beta chains were read from a single sample in a study of shared clonotypes between healthy human individuals. Repertoires were generated with immunoSEQ multiplex PCR, while TCRdb's copy carries only in-frame clones and drops some. The table shows some 1 million clones, with around 74% occurring only once. Sample: memory CD4+ T cells sorted from blood. Receptors were obtained from a man younger than 30 in good health. Both conserved end residues are part of each CDR3. A D gene is named only where the DNA matches it firmly. Size is stated for part of the rows, as once, few or many counts, or as a class when the clone is expanded.

-	TRBJ1-3	-	TRBV19	TGTGCCAGTAGTATCCGGGATCACACCATATATTTT	CASSIRDHTIYF
-	TRBJ1-4	-	TRBV7-9	TGTGCCAGCAGCCGAGGAGACCCTAATGAAAAACTGTTTTTT	CASSRGDPNEKLFF
-	TRBJ1-1	-	TRBV11-2	TGTGCCAGCAGCTTACAGGGTTACACTGAAGCTTTCTTT	CASSLQGYTEAFF
-	TRBJ1-5	-	TRBV9	TGTGCCAGCAGCTTGCGGGACGGTAGCAATCAGCCCCAGCATTTT	CASSLRDGSNQPQHF
-	TRBJ1-2	-	TRBV6-1	TGTGCCAGCAGTGAACGCAACCTCTATGGCTACACCTTC	CASSERNLYGYTF
TRBD1	TRBJ1-5	few	TRBV2	TGTGCCAGCAGTATGGGACAGGGCGGCCAGCCCCAGCATTTT	CASSMGQGGQPQHF
-	TRBJ1-1	-	TRBV10-2	TGCGCCAGCAGTGAGTCGCGTGAAGCTTTCTTT	CASSESREAFF
-	TRBJ1-3	-	TRBV5-1	TGCGCCAGCAGCTTGGAGAGTATTGGAAACACCATATATTTT	CASSLESIGNTIYF
-	TRBJ2-1	-	TRBV5-1	TGCGCCAGCAGCTTCGCGGAAATCTCCTACAATGAGCAGTTCTTC	CASSFAEISYNEQFF
-	TRBJ2-1	-	TRBV28	TGTGCCAGCAGTTTACGGGGAAATGAGCAGTTCTTC	CASSLRGNEQFF
TRBD1	TRBJ2-7	few	TRBV5-6	TGTGCCAGCAGCCCGCGGACAGGGGGCGCGGGGAACGAGCAGTACTTC	CASSPRTGGAGNEQYF
TRBD1	TRBJ1-1	few	TRBV10-3	TGTGCCATCAGTGTAAAGGGGGCCGGAACTGAAGCTTTCTTT	CAISVKGAGTEAFF
-	TRBJ2-7	-	TRBV7-2	TGTGCCAGCAGCTTAGCGGGGGCAGGAAGCCCCTACGAGCAGTACTTC	CASSLAGAGSPYEQYF
-	TRBJ2-5	-	TRBV11-2	TGTGCCAGCAGGTGGGGGGATTCGTACCAAGAGACCCAGTACTTC	CASRWGDSYQETQYF
-	TRBJ1-1	-	TRBV18	TGTGCCAGCTCACCTCCCGGGCGGGGCGGCGCAGCTTTCTTT	CASSPPGRGGAAFF
TRBD2	TRBJ2-7	-	TRBV7-9	TGTGCCAGCAGCTTAGGTAGCGGGCCCAGCTCCTACGAGCAGTACTTC	CASSLGSGPSSYEQYF
-	TRBJ1-1	many	TRBV5-5	TGTGCCAGCAGCTTTACAGGGAACACTGAAGCTTTCTTT	CASSFTGNTEAFF
TRBD1	TRBJ1-2	-	TRBV7-3	TGTGCCAGCAGCCTACAGGGGGAGATCGGCTACACCTTC	CASSLQGEIGYTF
TRBD1	TRBJ1-1	-	TRBV6-5	TGTGCCAGCAAAGTAACAGGGGGCGGCACTGAAGCTTTCTTT	CASKVTGGGTEAFF
TRBD2	TRBJ2-4	-	TRBV29-1	TGCAGCTTCACTAGCGGGGGTCTAGCCAAAAACATTCAGTACTTC	CSFTSGGLAKNIQYF
TRBD2	TRBJ2-3	-	TRBV30	TGTGCCTGGGGACTAGCCCCAGATACGCAGTATTTT	CAWGLAPDTQYF
TRBD1	TRBJ2-1	few	TRBV5-4	TGTGCCAGCAGCCTACGGGACAGGGCAAATGAGCAGTTCTTC	CASSLRDRANEQFF
TRBD1	TRBJ2-1	-	TRBV10-3	TGTGCCATCAGACAGGGGGCCAACTACAATGAGCAGTTCTTC	CAIRQGANYNEQFF
-	TRBJ1-2	-	TRBV5-1	TGCGCCAGCAGCCGCGGACAGACCACTACTAACTATGGCTACACCTTC	CASSRGQTTTNYGYTF
-	TRBJ2-7	-	TRBV5-1	TGCGCCAGCAGCTTCGAGTACGAGCAGTACTTC	CASSFEYEQYF
-	TRBJ1-1	-	TRBV5-8	TGTGCCAGCAGCCCCAGGCAGGGCGGCACTGAAGCTTTCTTT	CASSPRQGGTEAFF
-	TRBJ2-2	-	TRBV4-1	TGCGCCAGCAGCCAAGCGGGTTTGAACACCGGGGAGCTGTTTTTT	CASSQAGLNTGELFF
-	TRBJ1-2	few	TRBV5-5	TGTGCCAGCAGCCAACAGGGTGACTATGGCTACACCTTC	CASSQQGDYGYTF
-	TRBJ1-2	-	TRBV2	TGTGCCAGCAGTGAAGCAAGGCGGAGATATGGCTACACCTTC	CASSEARRRYGYTF
-	TRBJ2-6	-	TRBV15	TGTGCCACCAGCAGAGACAGATCTGGGGCCAACGTCCTGACTTTC	CATSRDRSGANVLTF
-	TRBJ1-2	-	TRBV28	TGTGCCAGCAGCGAAGCGTCGGATTTCTTTGGCTACACCTTC	CASSEASDFFGYTF
-	TRBJ1-5	-	TRBV6-1	TGTGCCAGCAGTGTAGGGGGAAGCAATCAGCCCCAGCATTTT	CASSVGGSNQPQHF
-	TRBJ2-7	-	TRBV13	TGTGCCAGCAGCCCCGGACAGCCCTCCTACGAGCAGTACTTC	CASSPGQPSYEQYF
TRBD2	TRBJ2-5	-	TRBV6-1	TGTGCCTCCCTCCGGGGGGAGCAAGAGACCCAGTACTTC	CASLRGEQETQYF
-	TRBJ1-3	-	TRBV30	TGTGCCTGGAGCGCAGGGTCCTCTGGAAACACCATATATTTT	CAWSAGSSGNTIYF
-	TRBJ1-6	few	TRBV5-4	TGTGCCAGCAGCTTGGATGGAGTGGTAGCTTCACCCCTCCACTTT	CASSLDGVVASPLHF
TRBD1	TRBJ2-2	-	TRBV5-1	TGCGCCAGCAGCTTGGTAGGACAGGAAACCGGGGAGCTGTTTTTT	CASSLVGQETGELFF
TRBD1	TRBJ1-2	many	TRBV5-4	TGTGCCAGCAGCCCGGACAGGCCCTATGGCTACACCTTC	CASSPDRPYGYTF
TRBD1	TRBJ1-2	few	TRBV6-1	TGTGCCAGCAGTGAAGGGACAGGGGGCAGGAATGGCTACACCTTC	CASSEGTGGRNGYTF
-	TRBJ2-1	-	TRBV12-5	TGTGCTAGTGGTTTGGGCCAGAGCTCCTACAATGAGCAGTTCTTC	CASGLGQSSYNEQFF
-	TRBJ2-2	-	TRBV27	TGTGCCAGCTCGTGGGCTATTCAAGGGGAGCTGTTTTTT	CASSWAIQGELFF
TRBD2	TRBJ2-1	-	TRBV7-2	TGTGCCATCATGCGGGCGGGGGTAGGGGATGAGCAGTTCTTC	CAIMRAGVGDEQFF
TRBD2	TRBJ2-3	-	TRBV4-3	TGCGCCAGCAGCCAAGATGTCCTAGCGGGATCCAAAGATACGCAGTATTTT	CASSQDVLAGSKDTQYF
-	TRBJ1-2	-	TRBV6-6	TGTGCCAGCAGTTACTCGCGGGATGGCTACACCTTC	CASSYSRDGYTF
-	TRBJ2-3	once	TRBV7-8	TGTGCCAGCAGTCCCAGGGCATTCACAGATACGCAGTATTTT	CASSPRAFTDTQYF
-	TRBJ2-1	once	TRBV5-4	TGTGCCAGCAGCTCTCCCCCCCGGGCAGCGACCGATGAGCAGTTCTTC	CASSSPPRAATDEQFF
-	TRBJ2-5	-	TRBV19	TGTGCCAGTAGTAAAACAGGCTACCTCCAAGAGACCCAGTACTTC	CASSKTGYLQETQYF
-	TRBJ2-5	-	TRBV18	TGTGCCAGCTCACAAAGTTATGGGGAGACCCAGTACTTC	CASSQSYGETQYF
-	TRBJ1-2	once	TRBV5-1	TGCGCCAGCAGCTCGGGACCTATGAGAGGCTACACCTTC	CASSSGPMRGYTF
TRBD1	TRBJ1-6	-	TRBV2	TGTGCCAGCAGTGAAACAGGGGGGAGCTCCTATAATTCACCCCTCCACTTT	CASSETGGSSYNSPLHF
-	TRBJ2-1	-	TRBV11-2	TGTGCCAGCAGCTTACGACCGGACAGCTCCTACAATGAGCAGTTCTTC	CASSLRPDSSYNEQFF
-	TRBJ1-5	-	TRBV5-1	TGCGCCAGCAGCTTTAAGGACAGTCGTCGCAATCAGCCCCAGCATTTT	CASSFKDSRRNQPQHF
-	TRBJ2-7	-	TRBV7-9	TGTGCCAGCAGCTCCGGGAGATACGAGCAGTACTTC	CASSSGRYEQYF
-	TRBJ1-6	-	TRBV7-2	TGTGCCAGCAGGCGGTCGGAGGCGGGAAATTCACCCCTCCACTTT	CASRRSEAGNSPLHF
-	TRBJ1-6	-	TRBV10-3	TGTGCCATCAGTGAGTCGGCAGGGAGAAGTTCACCCCTCCACTTT	CAISESAGRSSPLHF